This T cell receptor beta chain is from a study of blood T cell repertoires in COVID-19. Study information: Researchers got acute and convalescent COVID-19 samples from the United States, Italy and Spain.

Germline V gene data show CDR1 as SNHLY and CDR2 as FYNNEI. The CDR3 totals 11 residues. V lost 5 bases and J lost 7; bases outside the gene matches: 1. Original processing notes: Amplification with reference gene primers provided the estimates of nucleated cell counts. TCRdb keeps only in-frame clones here, not all; method: immunoSEQ multiplex PCR. V, J and clone size derive from that table, while D and trimming were established from the DNA sequence. The table includes about 86,000 clones, roughly 83% detected once. The receptor comes from an elderly woman with active or convalescent COVID-19. The sample was peripheral blood. V and J are TRBV2 and TRBJ1-1, with 7 nucleotides matching TRBD1. The CDR3 region is CASSWDSEAFF. CDR3 DNA: TGTGCCAGCAGTTGGGACAGTGAAGCTTTCTTT.